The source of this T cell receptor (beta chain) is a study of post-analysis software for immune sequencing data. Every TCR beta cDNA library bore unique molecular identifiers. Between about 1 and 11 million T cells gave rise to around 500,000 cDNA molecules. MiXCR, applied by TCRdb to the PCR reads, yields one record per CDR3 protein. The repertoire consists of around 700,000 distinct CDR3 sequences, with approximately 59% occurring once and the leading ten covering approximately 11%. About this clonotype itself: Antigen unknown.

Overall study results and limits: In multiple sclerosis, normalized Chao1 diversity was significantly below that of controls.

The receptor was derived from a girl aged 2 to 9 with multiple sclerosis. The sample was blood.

CDR3 coding DNA: TGCGCCAGCAGCCAGGCCTCTAGCGGGTCTACCTACGAGCAGTACTTC. It encodes CASSQASSGSTYEQYF. The J gene is TRBJ2-5, the V gene TRBV4-1; TRBD2 agrees at 8 bases. The J call may be in error: the DNA end matches TRBJ2-7 better. The germline V gene has CDR1 MGHRA and CDR2 YSYEKL. The CDR3 runs to 16 residues.